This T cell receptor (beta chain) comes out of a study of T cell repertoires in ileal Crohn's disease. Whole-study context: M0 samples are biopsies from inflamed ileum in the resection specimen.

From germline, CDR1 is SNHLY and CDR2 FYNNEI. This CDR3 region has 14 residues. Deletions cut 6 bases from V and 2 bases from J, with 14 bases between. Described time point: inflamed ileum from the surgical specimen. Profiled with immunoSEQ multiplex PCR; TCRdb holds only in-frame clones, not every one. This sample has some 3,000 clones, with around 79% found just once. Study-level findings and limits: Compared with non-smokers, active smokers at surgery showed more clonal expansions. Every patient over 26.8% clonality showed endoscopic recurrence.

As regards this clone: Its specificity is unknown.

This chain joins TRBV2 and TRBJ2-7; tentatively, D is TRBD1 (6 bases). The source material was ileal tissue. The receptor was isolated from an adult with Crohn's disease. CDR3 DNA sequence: TGTGCCAGCAGCTACCTACAGGGTACCTACGAGCAGTACTTC. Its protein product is CASSYLQGTYEQYF.